This T cell receptor beta chain was sequenced in a study of blood T cell repertoires in COVID-19. This clone has a handful of counts. In the study's own analysis: Counts of nucleated cells, estimated from reference gene primer amplification, were obtained. Some clones are missing from TCRdb's copy, which holds only in-frame ones; the method was immunoSEQ multiplex PCR. V and J calls and clone size are those listed in that table; D and trimming were worked out from the DNA. Of about 160,000 clones detected, 70% to 90% appear once; the ten largest clones hold more than 6.5%. V trimming: 5 bases; J trimming: 1 base; junction bases outside the gene matches: 7. This CDR3 contains 16 residues. Germline V CDR1 and CDR2: SGHTA, FQGTGA.

V usage is TRBV7-3 and J usage is TRBJ2-2; 7 nucleotides align to TRBD1. The clonotype originates from a woman in her sixties with COVID-19, enrolled during active disease. Sequenced: peripheral blood. CDR3 bases: TGTGCCAGCAGCACTGACAGGGCTGAGAACACCGGGGAGCTGTTTTTT. Its translation is CASSTDRAENTGELFF.